This passage covers 18 T cell receptor beta chains from one sample sequenced in a study of blood T cell repertoires in COVID-19. This table comes from immunoSEQ multiplex PCR, and its TCRdb copy is limited to in-frame clones, with some not included. The top ten clones hold 2% to 2.5% of a sample with 100,000 to 150,000 clones, about 70% of them seen once. The sequencing input was peripheral blood. Receptors were obtained from a woman aged 65 to 85 with acute or convalescent COVID-19.

This clone was observed a few times. The rearrangement uses TRBV6-6 and TRBJ1-2, with TRBD1 matching over 7 bases. Germline-derived CDR1 and CDR2 are MNHNY and SVGAGI (reference sequence). The V gene end was trimmed by 0 bases and the J gene end by 8 bases; junction bases not matched to a gene: 12. This CDR3 contains 16 residues. The CDR3 DNA follows: TGTGCCAGCAGTTACTCGATAGTCAGGGGGAGTGGGGGCTACACCTTC. This encodes CASSYSIVRGSGGYTF.

The chain joins TRBV5-1 to TRBJ1-4; 7 nucleotides align to TRBD1. The CDR3 runs to 17 residues. CDR1 is SGHRS, CDR2 YFSETQ, per germline. With V trimmed by 0 bases and J by 0 bases, 5 bases remained unmatched. CDR3 residues: CASSLAGQGATNEKLFF. CDR3 coding DNA: TGCGCCAGCAGCTTGGCGGGCCAGGGGGCAACTAATGAAAAACTGTTTTTT.

CDR3 nucleotide sequence: TGTGCCAGCACCAGGACAGGGGGGCCCCACAATGAGCAGTTCTTC. As protein: CASTRTGGPHNEQFF. The chain combines TRBV5-4 with TRBJ2-1; TRBD1 matches 10 bases. CDR3 length equals 15 residues. V trimming: 6 bases; J trimming: 5 bases; junction bases outside the gene matches: 8. Germline-derived CDR1 and CDR2 are SGHNT and YYREEE (reference sequence).

The chain has TRBV12-3 or TRBV12-4 and TRBJ2-1; weak D call: TRBD1 (5 bases). This CDR3 region has 13 residues. V was trimmed by 1 base and J by 6 bases, leaving 7 bases between them. The CDR3 sequence: CASSLGRVNEQFF. The CDR3 DNA sequence: TGTGCCAGCAGTTTAGGCAGGGTCAATGAGCAGTTCTTC.

The genes are TRBV7-8 and TRBJ1-2, with TRBD1 matching over 7 bases. V trimming: 2 bases; J trimming: 7 bases; junction bases outside the gene matches: 13. CDR1 is SGHVS, CDR2 FQNEAQ, per germline. The CDR3 length is 16 residues. The DNA for the CDR3 is TGTGCCAGCAGCTTAAGTGAGATACAGGGGAAGTCTGGCTACACCTTC. Translation gives CASSLSEIQGKSGYTF.

This chain connects TRBV10-3 to TRBJ2-7; 10 bases match TRBD2. Germline CDR1 is ENHRY and CDR2 is SYGVKD. The CDR3 consists of 14 residues. V trimming: 10 bases; J trimming: 0 bases; junction bases outside the gene matches: 6. CDR3 region: CATIAGGHSYEQYF. The CDR3 coding sequence is TGTGCCACTATAGCGGGAGGCCACTCCTACGAGCAGTACTTC.

DNA for the CDR3: TGTGCCAGCAGTGAAGGGGAGGCTTTTCCTTTGGCCCGGCCCCAGCATTTT. It is translated as CASSEGEAFPLARPQHF. V gene TRBV6-1 combines with J gene TRBJ1-5, with D uncertain. Germline V gene sequence: CDR1 MNHNS, CDR2 SASEGT. The CDR3 spans 17 residues. Trimming left V 1 base short and J 9 bases short, with 22 bases between.

This clone occurred a few times. The chain carries TRBV24-1 and TRBJ2-5; 8 nucleotides line up with TRBD1. Germline assignment: CDR1 KGHDR and CDR2 SFDVKD. V gave up 3 bases and J gave up 5 bases; unmatched junction bases: 7. CDR3 length: 15 amino acids. For the CDR3, the DNA is TGTGCCACCAGTGATCCGCAGGGGGCGCGGGAGACCCAGTACTTC. Its translation is CATSDPQGARETQYF.

V and J are TRBV18 and TRBJ2-7; maybe TRBD1 (5 bases). CDR3 size: 14 residues. V was cut by 3 bases and J by 1 base, with 10 bases left in between. Germline V gene sequence: CDR1 KGHSH, CDR2 LQKENI. The DNA of the CDR3 is TGTGCCAGCTCACCTGTGACAGCTTCCTACGAGCAGTACTTC. This gives the protein CASSPVTASYEQYF.

The chain employs TRBV3-1 (or the pseudogene TRBV3-2) and TRBJ1-2, with TRBD1 as a possible D gene (6 bases). V was shortened by 4 bases and J by 7 bases, with 16 bases between the two germline ends. The CDR3 spans 14 residues. Germline V gene data show CDR1 as LGHDT and CDR2 as YNNKEL (reference sequence). The CDR3 region is CASSPRGAGGGYTF. The CDR3 coding sequence is TGTGCCAGCAGCCCCCGGGGGGCCGGGGGTGGCTACACCTTC.

This clone was seen more than once but under ten times. The V gene is TRBV19, the J gene TRBJ1-2; D ambiguous. The CDR3 totals 13 residues. V gave up 3 bases and J gave up 6 bases, with 11 bases separating them. Germline CDR1 reads LNHDA; CDR2 reads SQIVND (reference sequence). The DNA for the CDR3 is TGTGCCAGTAGTATTACTACTGGAGATGGCTACACCTTC. This encodes CASSITTGDGYTF.

The chain couples TRBV10-3 to TRBJ2-3; 13 bases are a match to TRBD2. Germline values: CDR1 ENHRY, CDR2 SYGVKD. The CDR3 extends over 16 amino acids. J lost 5 bases, V lost 5 bases, and 7 bases had no gene match. CDR3 coding DNA: TGTGCCATCAGTAGTACGGGACTAGCGGGACTAGATACGCAGTATTTT. Translating gives CAISSTGLAGLDTQYF.

CDR3 in amino acids: CATSPGRESYEQYF. Here the CDR3 DNA reads TGTGCCACCAGCCCGGGCAGGGAATCCTACGAGCAGTACTTC. The genes are TRBV15 and TRBJ2-7, with D tentatively TRBD1 (5 bases). The V and J ends lost 5 bases and 1 base respectively, with 12 bases between them. Germline V CDR1 and CDR2: LNHNV, YYDKDF (reference sequence). The CDR3 spans 14 residues.

The V and J genes are TRBV6-2 or TRBV6-3 and TRBJ2-1, with D possibly TRBD2 on 6 matching bases. Trimming removed 2 bases from V and 7 bases from J, with 18 bases in between. The CDR3 is 16 amino acids. The germline V gene encodes CDR1 MNHEY and CDR2 SVGEGT. Here the CDR3 reads CASSYPLGEVTNEQFF. CDR3 nucleotides: TGTGCCAGCAGTTACCCCCTCGGGGAGGTCACGAATGAGCAGTTCTTC.

This rearrangement joins TRBV29-1 to TRBJ2-1, with 8 bases matching TRBD2. Germline V gene lookup returns CDR1 SQVTM and CDR2 ANQGSEA. This CDR3 comprises 13 residues. V lost 7 bases, J lost 4 bases, and 6 bases stayed unmatched. The CDR3 sequence: CSARAGGYNEQFF. CDR3 bases: TGCAGCGCGAGGGCGGGAGGATACAATGAGCAGTTCTTC.

This chain links TRBV27 with TRBJ1-4; possibly TRBD1 for D (6 bases). Germline V gene sequence: CDR1 MNHEY, CDR2 SMNVEV (reference sequence). The V gene lost 5 bases and the J gene lost 0 bases, with 16 bases spanning the gap. There are 17 residues in the CDR3. The CDR3, as DNA: TGTGCCAGCAGTCCTCGGCAGGGGCCTTCAACTAATGAAAAACTGTTTTTT. Its protein is CASSPRQGPSTNEKLFF.

The chain joins TRBV29-1 to TRBJ2-1, with D hard to call. There are 12 residues in the CDR3. In germline, CDR1 is SQVTM, CDR2 ANQGSEA. Trimming stripped 4 bases from V and 8 bases from J, with 12 bases between. CDR3 sequence: CSVVPFSDEQFF. The CDR3 DNA is TGCAGCGTTGTACCCTTCAGTGATGAGCAGTTCTTC.

The chain couples TRBV5-3 to TRBJ1-4; 9 nucleotides agree with TRBD1. TRBV5-3 is classed as an ORF, of uncertain function. The CDR3 has 14 residues. The J segment lost 11 bases and the V segment lost 8 bases, leaving 13 bases of the junction unmatched. For the CDR3, the DNA is TGTGCCAGCCTGGACAGGGGATTATCGGGGAAACTGTTTTTT. Translation: CASLDRGLSGKLFF.